The 3 T cell receptor beta chains below come from one sample, sequenced in a study of cytomegalovirus exposure and HLA in healthy donors listed by TCRdb under 2017. The library was built by means of the immunoSEQ multiplex PCR assay. For the multiplex PCR, a mixture combining 60 forward primers for TCR Vbeta segments and 13 reverse primers for TCR Jbeta segments was used. Entries here come from immuneACCESS through TCRdb and include only in-frame sequences with V and J called. Some clones fail to appear in such tables; in the studies checked, an unresolved V gene covers under half of the shortfall, and the cause of the remainder is unknown. Here the sample has under 200,000 clones; more than 65% occur a single time. Of the sample, roughly 1.3% is held by the ten largest clones. The sample taken for sequencing was PBMCs. Source of these receptors: a man under 40 in good health and CMV-seronegative.

V is TRBV7-6 and J is TRBJ2-5, with D possibly matching TRBD1 (6 bases). Trimming took off 5 bases at V and 3 bases at J, with 13 bases between the two ends. Germline V gives CDR1 SGHVS, CDR2 FNYEAQ. The CDR3 spans 14 residues. The CDR3 sequence: CASSVGQRKETQYF. In DNA, the CDR3 is TGTGCCAGCAGCGTAGGACAGCGTAAAGAGACCCAGTACTTC.

The CDR3 DNA is TGTGCCAGCAGCCCAGAACAGGGGGGGCAATCCTACGAGCAGTACTTC. Translated, it gives CASSPEQGGQSYEQYF. The V gene is TRBV28, the J gene TRBJ2-7; a weak D match, TRBD1 (8 bases). Germline V gene lookup returns CDR1 MDHEN and CDR2 SYDVKM. CDR3 length equals 16 residues. Trimming shortened V by 6 bases and J by 1 base, and 19 bases separated the two germline ends.

This clone is a singleton in its sample. V is TRBV30 and J is TRBJ2-7; 8 bases map to TRBD2. V shed 2 bases and J 2 bases; nucleotides not matched to a gene: 8. From germline, CDR1 is GTSNPN and CDR2 SVGIG (reference sequence). This CDR3 is built from 15 residues. The CDR3 here is CAWSYPPGGAYEQYF. For the CDR3, the DNA is TGTGCCTGGAGTTACCCCCCGGGAGGGGCCTACGAGCAGTACTTC. Based on the CDR3 plus reference TRBV30 and TRBJ2-7, the full variable domain is SQTIHQWPATLVQPVGSPLSLECTVEGTSNPNLYWYRQAAGRGLQLLFYSVGIGQISSEVPQNLSASRPQDRQFILSSKKLLLSDSGFYLCAWSYPPGGAYEQYFGPGTRLTVT.